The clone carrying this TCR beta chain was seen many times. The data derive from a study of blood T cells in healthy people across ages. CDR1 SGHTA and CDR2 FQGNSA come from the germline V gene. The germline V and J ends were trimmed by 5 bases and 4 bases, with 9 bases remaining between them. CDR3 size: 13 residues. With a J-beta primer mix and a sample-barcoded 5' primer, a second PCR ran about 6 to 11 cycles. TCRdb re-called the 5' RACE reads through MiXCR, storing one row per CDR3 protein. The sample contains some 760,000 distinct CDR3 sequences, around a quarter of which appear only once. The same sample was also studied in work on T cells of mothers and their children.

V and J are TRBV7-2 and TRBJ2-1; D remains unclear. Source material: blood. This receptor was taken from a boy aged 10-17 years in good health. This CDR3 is CASSPGSYNEQFF. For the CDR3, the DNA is TGTGCCAGCAGCCCTGGATCTTACAATGAGCAGTTCTTC. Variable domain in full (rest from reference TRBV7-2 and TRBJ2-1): GAGVSQSPSNKVTEKGKDVELRCDPISGHTALYWYRQSLGQGLEFLIYFQGNSAPDKSGLPSDRFSAERTGGSVSTLTIQRTQQEDSAVYLCASSPGSYNEQFFGPGTRLTVL.